This T cell receptor beta chain was profiled in a study of blood T cell repertoires in COVID-19. V was pared by 4 bases and J by 4 bases, with 14 bases between. This CDR3 contains 14 residues. The germline CDR1 and CDR2 sequences are LNHDA and SQIVND (reference sequence). Repertoires were generated with immunoSEQ multiplex PCR, while TCRdb's copy carries only in-frame clones and drops some. The sample lists about 150,000 clones; 88% were seen once. Seattle's cohort entered during active infection and was followed longitudinally. The rearrangement joins TRBV19 to TRBJ2-7, with D possibly being TRBD1 (6 bases). The sequenced sample was peripheral blood. This sequence originates from a human donor with COVID-19, enrolled during active disease. The donor label of this sample is uncertain. Here the CDR3 reads CASSTGQNSYEQYF. The CDR3 nucleotides read TGTGCCAGTAGTACCGGACAGAATAGTTACGAGCAGTACTTC.